Listed below are T cell receptor beta chains from one sample, sequenced in a study of OX40 agonist ivuxolimab in advanced cancers. Only in-frame clones appear in the TCRdb table, and some are missing; sequencing was by immunoSEQ multiplex PCR. The table has 21,000 or so clones, more than 75% seen once. Sequences were derived from CD4+ or CD8+ T cells sorted from blood, sampled in a trial of the OX40 agonist ivuxolimab. These receptors originate from an adult with an advanced solid tumor such as melanoma, head and neck, liver or kidney cancer. Both conserved end residues are part of each CDR3. Fields, in order: clone size, D gene, V gene, J gene, CDR3 DNA, CDR3 protein. D genes are given only for firm matches. Size is omitted from some rows. Given values are once, few, many or a class for expanded clones.

-	-	TRBV11-1	TRBJ2-1	TGTGCCACCTCCGGGACTGATCACAATGAGCAGTTCTTC	CATSGTDHNEQFF
-	-	TRBV7-6	TRBJ2-1	TGTGCCAGCAGCTTAGACGGTCGGAATGAGCAGTTCTTC	CASSLDGRNEQFF
-	-	TRBV5-5	TRBJ1-1	TGTGCCAGCAGCTTGGGGTACACTGAAGCTTTCTTT	CASSLGYTEAFF
-	TRBD1	TRBV9	TRBJ2-5	TGTGCCAGCAGCGAGGGACAGGGTGAAGAGACCCAGTACTTC	CASSEGQGEETQYF
-	-	TRBV7-1	TRBJ2-5	TGTGCCAGCAGCTTAGCGGTGGGAAGTCCGCAAGAGACCCAGTACTTC	CASSLAVGSPQETQYF
-	-	TRBV5-1	TRBJ1-4	TGCGCCAGCAGCTTGGCACAGGTTAATGAAAAACTGTTTTTT	CASSLAQVNEKLFF
-	-	TRBV9	TRBJ1-3	TGTGCCAGCAGCCCCCGGGGTTCTGGAAACACCATATATTTT	CASSPRGSGNTIYF
-	-	TRBV27	TRBJ2-7	TGTGCCAGCAGTTTATCGTTCGGGGCCCCCTACGAGCAGTACTTC	CASSLSFGAPYEQYF
-	TRBD2	TRBV6-4	TRBJ2-1	TGTGCCAGCAGTGACTCGGGAGGGTCGAACAATGAGCAGTTCTTC	CASSDSGGSNNEQFF
-	TRBD1	TRBV5-5	TRBJ1-1	TGTGCCAGCAGCTTGGAGGGACAGGGGGGCACTGAAGCTTTCTTT	CASSLEGQGGTEAFF
-	-	TRBV2	TRBJ1-2	TGTGCCAGCAGTGAGTCACGGGGGGCCTTTAACTATGGCTACACCTTC	CASSESRGAFNYGYTF
-	-	TRBV21-1	TRBJ1-2	TGTGCCAGCAGCAAGGCGGTCTATGGCTACACCTTC	CASSKAVYGYTF
-	-	TRBV2	TRBJ2-5	TGTGCCAGCAGTGAAGGAAATAGTAAAGGGACCCAGTACTTC	CASSEGNSKGTQYF
few	-	TRBV2	TRBJ2-1	TGTGCCAGCAACCGGGACATGGTGATTAGTGAGCAGTTCTTC	CASNRDMVISEQFF
-	-	TRBV2	TRBJ2-7	TGTGCCAGCAAACTCAGGACTCTGCTCGAGCAGTACTTC	CASKLRTLLEQYF
once	-	TRBV5-4	TRBJ2-2	TGTGCCAGCAGCCCCCTCATGGGAGGAACCGGGGAGCTGTTTTTT	CASSPLMGGTGELFF
-	TRBD2	TRBV5-3	TRBJ2-1	TGTGCCAGAAGCTCCAAGACTACGTGGGTAGCGGGGGGGCCCTCCACCTACAATGAGCAGTTCTTC	CARSSKTTWVAGGPSTYNEQFF
few	TRBD2	TRBV13	TRBJ2-1	TGTGCCAGCAGTTGGGGGACTAGCGGGAGTCGGAGTGAGCAGTTCTTC	CASSWGTSGSRSEQFF
-	-	TRBV10-2	TRBJ2-7	TGCGCCAGCAGTGGCGGGACTTCACCTATCCACGAGCAGTACTTC	CASSGGTSPIHEQYF
-	-	TRBV29-1	TRBJ2-7	TGCAGCGCCGGGTGGGGCTCCGAGCAGTACTTC	CSAGWGSEQYF
-	-	TRBV28	TRBJ2-6	TGTGCCAGCAGTTTATATGGCTCCATCATCAGGGGCTCTGGGGCCAACGTCCTGACTTTC	CASSLYGSIIRGSGANVLTF
once	TRBD1	TRBV4-1	TRBJ2-1	TGCGCCAGCAGCCCGACAGGGGTCTTAAATGAGCAGTTCTTC	CASSPTGVLNEQFF
-	TRBD1	TRBV14	TRBJ2-2	TGTGCCAGCAGCCAAGCAGGGGGCCTCGCCGGGGAGCTGTTTTTT	CASSQAGGLAGELFF
-	-	TRBV6-4	TRBJ2-1	TGTGCCAGCAGTGAAGAGGAGGGGGTCGATGAGCAGTTCTTC	CASSEEEGVDEQFF
few	TRBD2	TRBV6-1	TRBJ2-5	TGTGCCAGCAGTGGGTACCCGACTAGCGGAGGCGAAGAGACCCAGTACTTC	CASSGYPTSGGEETQYF
few	TRBD2	TRBV28	TRBJ2-7	TGTGCCAGCAGTTTGAGCGGGACCTACTACGAGCAGTACTTC	CASSLSGTYYEQYF
-	-	TRBV28	TRBJ2-3	TGTGCCAGCACCTCCCGCGGGCACACAGATACGCAGTATTTT	CASTSRGHTDTQYF
few	TRBD1	TRBV27	TRBJ1-2	TGTGCCAGCACCTTGACCCCCCCCCGGACAGGGGGCGTGGATGGCTACACCTTC	CASTLTPPRTGGVDGYTF
few	-	TRBV19	TRBJ2-3	TGTGCCAGTAAGGGGGGGAGGACCACAGATACGCAGTATTTT	CASKGGRTTDTQYF
-	TRBD1	TRBV28	TRBJ1-1	TGTGCCAGCAGTTTGAAGACAGGGGCGGTGAACACTGAAGCTTTCTTT	CASSLKTGAVNTEAFF